A selection of T cell receptor beta chains follows, all from one sample in a study of blood T cell repertoires in COVID-19. Using immunoSEQ multiplex PCR, the repertoire was profiled, and TCRdb retains in-frame clones only, with some absent. The sample lists about 280,000 clones, around 85% occurring once. Sequenced: peripheral blood. The source of these receptors is a woman aged 25 to 39 who had recovered from COVID-19. Each CDR3 is given with its conserved first and last residue. The D gene is left open where the match is weak. The size field is filled for only some rows; it gives once, few, many or a size class.

J gene: TRBJ2-2
D gene: -
clone size: once
V gene: TRBV21-1
CDR3 protein: CASSIQGPDTGELFF
CDR3 DNA: TGTGCCAGCAGTATACAGGGGCCCGACACCGGGGAGCTGTTTTTT

J gene: TRBJ2-7
D gene: -
clone size: -
V gene: TRBV11-2
CDR3 protein: CASSWRQGSSYEQYF
CDR3 DNA: TGTGCCAGCAGTTGGAGGCAGGGGAGCTCCTACGAGCAGTACTTC

J gene: TRBJ1-1
D gene: TRBD1
clone size: once
V gene: TRBV7-9
CDR3 protein: CAGDRGVTEAFF
CDR3 DNA: TGTGCCGGGGACAGGGGTGTCACTGAAGCTTTCTTT

J gene: TRBJ1-5
D gene: TRBD1
clone size: -
V gene: TRBV10-3
CDR3 protein: CAISGQGTNQPQHF
CDR3 DNA: TGTGCCATCAGTGGACAGGGGACAAATCAGCCCCAGCATTTT

J gene: TRBJ1-4
D gene: -
clone size: -
V gene: TRBV5-1
CDR3 protein: CASSLVGDTNEKLFF
CDR3 DNA: TGCGCCAGCAGCTTGGTGGGGGACACGAATGAAAAACTGTTTTTT

J gene: TRBJ2-1
D gene: TRBD2
clone size: -
V gene: TRBV3-1/TRBV3-2
CDR3 protein: CASSPTSGSYNEQFF
CDR3 DNA: TGTGCCAGCAGTCCTACTAGCGGGAGTTACAATGAGCAGTTCTTC

J gene: TRBJ1-4
D gene: -
clone size: once
V gene: TRBV18
CDR3 protein: CASSLTTNEKLFF
CDR3 DNA: TGTGCCAGCTCCCTTACAACTAATGAAAAACTGTTTTTT

J gene: TRBJ2-7
D gene: TRBD1
clone size: -
V gene: TRBV5-8
CDR3 protein: CASSKNRGREQYF
CDR3 DNA: TGTGCCAGCAGCAAAAACAGGGGACGGGAGCAGTACTTC

J gene: TRBJ2-7
D gene: TRBD1
clone size: once
V gene: TRBV5-1
CDR3 protein: CASSSGGRYEQYF
CDR3 DNA: TGCGCCAGCAGCTCAGGGGGCCGGTACGAGCAGTACTTC

J gene: TRBJ1-2
D gene: -
clone size: -
V gene: TRBV27
CDR3 protein: CASSDNAGVSGYTF
CDR3 DNA: TGTGCCAGCAGTGACAACGCGGGGGTATCGGGCTACACCTTC

J gene: TRBJ2-1
D gene: -
clone size: -
V gene: TRBV27
CDR3 protein: CASRLTSSYNEQFF
CDR3 DNA: TGTGCCAGCAGACTAACTAGCTCCTACAATGAGCAGTTCTTC

J gene: TRBJ1-1
D gene: TRBD1
clone size: -
V gene: TRBV15
CDR3 protein: CATSSRQGDTEAFF
CDR3 DNA: TGTGCCACCAGCTCCCGACAGGGGGACACTGAAGCTTTCTTT

J gene: TRBJ2-3
D gene: -
clone size: -
V gene: TRBV11-2
CDR3 protein: CASSRRGGYTDTQYF
CDR3 DNA: TGTGCCAGCAGTCGCCGGGGTGGTTACACAGATACGCAGTATTTT

J gene: TRBJ2-2
D gene: TRBD1
clone size: -
V gene: TRBV27
CDR3 protein: CASSTTGTGKNTGELFF
CDR3 DNA: TGTGCCAGCAGTACGACCGGGACAGGGAAGAACACCGGGGAGCTGTTTTTT

J gene: TRBJ2-7
D gene: -
clone size: -
V gene: TRBV29-1
CDR3 protein: CSVERGTYEQYF
CDR3 DNA: TGCAGCGTTGAAAGGGGGACCTACGAGCAGTACTTC

J gene: TRBJ2-7
D gene: -
clone size: -
V gene: TRBV24-1
CDR3 protein: CATSEGAKYEQYF
CDR3 DNA: TGTGCCACCAGTGAAGGGGCAAAATACGAGCAGTACTTC

J gene: TRBJ2-7
D gene: TRBD1
clone size: -
V gene: TRBV4-1
CDR3 protein: CASSQDRGSYEQYF
CDR3 DNA: TGCGCCAGCAGCCAGGACAGGGGTTCCTACGAGCAGTACTTC

J gene: TRBJ2-5
D gene: -
clone size: -
V gene: TRBV10-2
CDR3 protein: CASRDWTSEKETQYF
CDR3 DNA: TGCGCCAGCAGGGACTGGACGTCGGAGAAAGAGACCCAGTACTTC

J gene: TRBJ1-2
D gene: TRBD1
clone size: -
V gene: TRBV19
CDR3 protein: CATGQGGYTF
CDR3 DNA: TGTGCCACCGGACAGGGTGGCTACACCTTC

J gene: TRBJ1-1
D gene: TRBD1
clone size: -
V gene: TRBV11-1
CDR3 protein: CASSRDRGTEAFF
CDR3 DNA: TGTGCCAGCAGTCGCGACAGGGGCACTGAAGCTTTCTTT

J gene: TRBJ2-1
D gene: TRBD2
clone size: -
V gene: TRBV7-9
CDR3 protein: CASSSYSIAGASYNEQFF
CDR3 DNA: TGTGCCAGCAGCTCCTATTCCATAGCGGGAGCTTCCTACAATGAGCAGTTCTTC

J gene: TRBJ2-5
D gene: TRBD2
clone size: once
V gene: TRBV6-5
CDR3 protein: CASRGPLAGVETQYF
CDR3 DNA: TGTGCCAGCCGGGGCCCACTAGCGGGAGTAGAGACCCAGTACTTC

J gene: TRBJ1-1
D gene: TRBD1
clone size: -
V gene: TRBV5-5
CDR3 protein: CASSITGASTEAFF
CDR3 DNA: TGTGCCAGCAGCATTACAGGGGCGAGCACTGAAGCTTTCTTT

J gene: TRBJ2-7
D gene: -
clone size: -
V gene: TRBV11-2
CDR3 protein: CASSFDRTDISYEQYF
CDR3 DNA: TGTGCCAGCAGCTTTGATCGGACAGACATATCCTACGAGCAGTACTTC

J gene: TRBJ2-5
D gene: TRBD1
clone size: -
V gene: TRBV7-9
CDR3 protein: CASSQTGLRETQYF
CDR3 DNA: TGTGCCAGCAGCCAGACAGGGCTGCGAGAGACCCAGTACTTC

J gene: TRBJ2-5
D gene: TRBD2
clone size: once
V gene: TRBV27
CDR3 protein: CASSLTSGSARYF
CDR3 DNA: TGTGCCAGCAGTTTAACTAGCGGGAGTGCGAGGTACTTC

J gene: TRBJ1-5
D gene: -
clone size: once
V gene: TRBV7-2
CDR3 protein: CASSLLYRDNQPQHF
CDR3 DNA: TGTGCCAGCAGCCTCCTTTACCGGGACAATCAGCCCCAGCATTTT

J gene: TRBJ2-6
D gene: -
clone size: -
V gene: TRBV7-2
CDR3 protein: CASSLMPGGSGANVLTF
CDR3 DNA: TGTGCCAGCAGCTTAATGCCAGGAGGCTCTGGGGCCAACGTCCTGACTTTC

J gene: TRBJ2-7
D gene: TRBD1
clone size: -
V gene: TRBV19
CDR3 protein: CASSTGQGAYEQYF
CDR3 DNA: TGTGCCAGTAGTACAGGACAGGGGGCCTACGAGCAGTACTTC

J gene: TRBJ1-5
D gene: TRBD1
clone size: -
V gene: TRBV5-8
CDR3 protein: CASSSTGTQPQHF
CDR3 DNA: TGTGCCAGCAGCTCGACAGGGACTCAGCCCCAGCATTTT

J gene: TRBJ2-2
D gene: TRBD2
clone size: -
V gene: TRBV7-7
CDR3 protein: CASRLTSGKIGELFF
CDR3 DNA: TGTGCTAGCAGACTGACTAGCGGGAAAATCGGGGAGCTGTTTTTT

J gene: TRBJ1-1
D gene: TRBD1
clone size: -
V gene: TRBV5-5
CDR3 protein: CASSSMTGANTEAFF
CDR3 DNA: TGTGCCAGCAGCTCAATGACAGGGGCGAACACTGAAGCTTTCTTT

J gene: TRBJ2-7
D gene: -
clone size: -
V gene: TRBV5-6
CDR3 protein: CASSLGLDRSHEQYF
CDR3 DNA: TGTGCCAGCAGCTTGGGGCTCGACAGGAGCCACGAGCAGTACTTC

J gene: TRBJ2-7
D gene: TRBD1
clone size: -
V gene: TRBV6-5
CDR3 protein: CASSYRDRSYEQYF
CDR3 DNA: TGTGCCAGCAGTTACCGGGACAGGAGCTACGAGCAGTACTTC

J gene: TRBJ2-7
D gene: -
clone size: -
V gene: TRBV28
CDR3 protein: CASSFSGEEQYF
CDR3 DNA: TGTGCCAGCAGTTTTTCGGGGGAAGAGCAGTACTTC

J gene: TRBJ2-5
D gene: TRBD2
clone size: -
V gene: TRBV19
CDR3 protein: CASSMASGGELLETQYF
CDR3 DNA: TGTGCCAGTAGTATGGCTAGCGGGGGGGAGTTATTGGAGACCCAGTACTTC

J gene: TRBJ1-1
D gene: -
clone size: -
V gene: TRBV3-1/TRBV3-2
CDR3 protein: CASSPDRPNTEAFF
CDR3 DNA: TGTGCCAGCAGCCCCGACAGGCCGAACACTGAAGCTTTCTTT

J gene: TRBJ2-2
D gene: TRBD1
clone size: -
V gene: TRBV4-2
CDR3 protein: CASSPYRGTYTGELFF
CDR3 DNA: TGTGCCAGCAGCCCGTACAGGGGGACGTACACCGGGGAGCTGTTTTTT

J gene: TRBJ1-3
D gene: -
clone size: -
V gene: TRBV12-5
CDR3 protein: CASAPWGPSGNTIYF
CDR3 DNA: TGTGCTAGTGCCCCATGGGGCCCCTCTGGAAACACCATATATTTT

J gene: TRBJ2-5
D gene: TRBD2
clone size: -
V gene: TRBV5-4
CDR3 protein: CASSASGGGQWAQYF
CDR3 DNA: TGTGCCAGCAGCGCTAGCGGGGGGGGCCAATGGGCCCAGTACTTC

J gene: TRBJ2-5
D gene: -
clone size: -
V gene: TRBV5-1
CDR3 protein: CASSLEAEFGTQYF
CDR3 DNA: TGCGCCAGCAGCCTGGAAGCGGAATTCGGGACCCAGTACTTC

J gene: TRBJ2-2
D gene: -
clone size: -
V gene: TRBV27
CDR3 protein: CATRVSAGRRTGELFF
CDR3 DNA: TGTGCCACCCGGGTGTCGGCGGGGCGGCGCACCGGGGAGCTGTTTTTT

J gene: TRBJ2-7
D gene: -
clone size: -
V gene: TRBV11-2
CDR3 protein: CASSLASSYEQYF
CDR3 DNA: TGTGCCAGCAGCTTAGCGAGCTCCTACGAGCAGTACTTC

J gene: TRBJ2-1
D gene: TRBD2
clone size: -
V gene: TRBV30
CDR3 protein: CAWSAFFGGGSSNEQFF
CDR3 DNA: TGTGCCTGGAGTGCGTTCTTCGGGGGGGGGTCCTCCAATGAGCAGTTCTTC

J gene: TRBJ2-3
D gene: -
clone size: -
V gene: TRBV6-1
CDR3 protein: CASSESVSATDTQYF
CDR3 DNA: TGTGCCAGCAGTGAATCAGTCAGCGCCACAGATACGCAGTATTTT

J gene: TRBJ2-2
D gene: -
clone size: -
V gene: TRBV5-1
CDR3 protein: CASSLSETGELFF
CDR3 DNA: TGCGCCAGCAGCTTGTCGGAGACCGGGGAGCTGTTTTTT

J gene: TRBJ2-7
D gene: TRBD1
clone size: -
V gene: TRBV29-1
CDR3 protein: CSVEAYGQGVEQYF
CDR3 DNA: TGCAGCGTTGAAGCGTATGGACAGGGGGTCGAGCAGTACTTC

J gene: TRBJ2-5
D gene: -
clone size: once
V gene: TRBV7-9
CDR3 protein: CALDLPLQETQYF
CDR3 DNA: TGTGCCCTAGATTTGCCGCTCCAAGAGACCCAGTACTTC

J gene: TRBJ2-7
D gene: -
clone size: -
V gene: TRBV29-1
CDR3 protein: CSVVVLADSYEQYF
CDR3 DNA: TGCAGCGTTGTCGTTTTAGCGGACTCCTACGAGCAATACTTC

J gene: TRBJ1-5
D gene: TRBD1
clone size: -
V gene: TRBV5-5
CDR3 protein: CASSLGTVNQPQHF
CDR3 DNA: TGTGCCAGCAGCCTAGGGACAGTCAATCAGCCCCAGCATTTT

J gene: TRBJ2-5
D gene: -
clone size: once
V gene: TRBV21-1
CDR3 protein: CASSPGQGTQETQYF
CDR3 DNA: TGTGCCAGCAGCCCGGGACAGGGAACCCAAGAGACCCAGTACTTC

J gene: TRBJ2-7
D gene: -
clone size: few
V gene: TRBV6-5
CDR3 protein: CASSPPPGHKYEQYF
CDR3 DNA: TGTGCCAGCAGCCCACCTCCGGGACACAAATACGAGCAGTACTTC

J gene: TRBJ2-7
D gene: -
clone size: -
V gene: TRBV21-1
CDR3 protein: CASSKVGAEAYEQYF
CDR3 DNA: TGTGCCAGCAGCAAAGTGGGCGCGGAGGCCTACGAGCAGTACTTC

J gene: TRBJ2-1
D gene: -
clone size: -
V gene: TRBV12-5
CDR3 protein: CASGLVQYNEQFF
CDR3 DNA: TGTGCTAGTGGTTTGGTACAATACAATGAGCAGTTCTTC

J gene: TRBJ1-4
D gene: -
clone size: -
V gene: TRBV5-1
CDR3 protein: CASSFSPGSEKLFF
CDR3 DNA: TGCGCCAGCAGCTTTTCCCCGGGGAGTGAAAAACTGTTTTTT

J gene: TRBJ2-7
D gene: -
clone size: -
V gene: TRBV4-2
CDR3 protein: CASSQDLRVSGYEQYF
CDR3 DNA: TGTGCCAGCAGCCAAGATCTAAGAGTTTCAGGCTACGAGCAGTACTTC

J gene: TRBJ2-2
D gene: -
clone size: few
V gene: TRBV29-1
CDR3 protein: CSVGVGTGELFF
CDR3 DNA: TGCAGCGTTGGAGTCGGCACCGGGGAGCTGTTTTTT